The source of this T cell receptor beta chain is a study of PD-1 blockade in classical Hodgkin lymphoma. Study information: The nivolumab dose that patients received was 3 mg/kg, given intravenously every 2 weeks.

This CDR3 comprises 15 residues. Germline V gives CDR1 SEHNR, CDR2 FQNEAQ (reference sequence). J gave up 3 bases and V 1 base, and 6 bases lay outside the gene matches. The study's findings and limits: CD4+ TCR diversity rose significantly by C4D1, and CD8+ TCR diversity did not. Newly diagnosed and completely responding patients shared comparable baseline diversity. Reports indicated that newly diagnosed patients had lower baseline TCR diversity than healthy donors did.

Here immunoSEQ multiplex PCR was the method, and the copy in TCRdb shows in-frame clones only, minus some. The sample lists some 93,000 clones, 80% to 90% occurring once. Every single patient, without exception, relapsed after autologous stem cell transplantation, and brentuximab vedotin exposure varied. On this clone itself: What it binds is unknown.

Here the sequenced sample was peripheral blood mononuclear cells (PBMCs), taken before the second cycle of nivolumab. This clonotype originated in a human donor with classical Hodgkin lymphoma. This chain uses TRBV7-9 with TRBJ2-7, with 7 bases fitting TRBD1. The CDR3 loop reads CASSLGQGVHYEQYF. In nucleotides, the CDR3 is TGTGCCAGCAGCTTAGGGCAGGGGGTACACTACGAGCAGTACTTC. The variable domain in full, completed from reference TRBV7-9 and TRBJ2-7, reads DTGVSQNPRHKITKRGQNVTFRCDPISEHNRLYWYRQTLGQGPEFLTYFQNEAQLEKSRLLSDRFSAERPKGSFSTLEIQRTEQGDSAMYLCASSLGQGVHYEQYFGPGTRLTVT.